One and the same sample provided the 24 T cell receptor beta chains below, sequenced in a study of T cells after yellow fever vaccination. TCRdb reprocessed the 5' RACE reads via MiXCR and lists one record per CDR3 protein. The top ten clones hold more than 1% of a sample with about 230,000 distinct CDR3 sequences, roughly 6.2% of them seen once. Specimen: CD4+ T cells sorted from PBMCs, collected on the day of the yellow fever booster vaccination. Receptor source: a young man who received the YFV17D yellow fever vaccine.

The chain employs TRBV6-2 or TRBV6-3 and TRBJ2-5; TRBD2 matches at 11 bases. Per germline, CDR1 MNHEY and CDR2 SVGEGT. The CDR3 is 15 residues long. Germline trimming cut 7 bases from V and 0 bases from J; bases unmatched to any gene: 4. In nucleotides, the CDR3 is TGTGCCAGCACAGAGGGACTAGCGGACCAAGAGACCCAGTACTTC. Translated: CASTEGLADQETQYF.

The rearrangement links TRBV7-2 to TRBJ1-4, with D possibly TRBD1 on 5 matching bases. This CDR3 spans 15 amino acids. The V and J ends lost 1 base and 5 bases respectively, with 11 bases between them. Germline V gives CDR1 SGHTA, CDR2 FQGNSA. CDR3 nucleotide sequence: TGTGCCAGCAGCTTAGTCCGGGGGTCCAATGAAAAACTGTTTTTT. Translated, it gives CASSLVRGSNEKLFF.

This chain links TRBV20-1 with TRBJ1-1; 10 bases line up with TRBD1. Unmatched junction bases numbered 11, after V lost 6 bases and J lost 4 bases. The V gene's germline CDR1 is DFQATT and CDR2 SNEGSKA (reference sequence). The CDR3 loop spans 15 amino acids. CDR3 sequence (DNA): TGCAGTGCCGACAAAGACAGGGGGCTTACCACTGAAGCTTTCTTT. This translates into CSADKDRGLTTEAFF.

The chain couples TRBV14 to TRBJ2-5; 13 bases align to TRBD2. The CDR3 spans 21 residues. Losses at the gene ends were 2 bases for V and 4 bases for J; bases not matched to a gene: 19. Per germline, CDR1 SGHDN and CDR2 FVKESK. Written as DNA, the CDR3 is TGTGCCAGCAGCCAACCCCACACTGGACTAGCGGGAGTAAGGGGGCTAGAGACCCAGTACTTC. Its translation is CASSQPHTGLAGVRGLETQYF.

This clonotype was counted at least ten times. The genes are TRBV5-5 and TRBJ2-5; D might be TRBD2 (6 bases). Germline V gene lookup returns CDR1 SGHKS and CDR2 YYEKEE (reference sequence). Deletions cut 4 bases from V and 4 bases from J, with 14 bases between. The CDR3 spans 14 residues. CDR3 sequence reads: CASSLNRGRETQYF. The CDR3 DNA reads TGTGCCAGCAGCCTGAACCGGGGGAGAGAGACCCAGTACTTC.

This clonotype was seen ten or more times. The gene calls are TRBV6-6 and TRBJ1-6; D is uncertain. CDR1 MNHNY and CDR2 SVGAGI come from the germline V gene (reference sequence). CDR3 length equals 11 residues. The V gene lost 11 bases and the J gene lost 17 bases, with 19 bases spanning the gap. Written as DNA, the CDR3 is TGTGCCTGCCGGTCACTCGCTGTGGTCCACTTT. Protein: CACRSLAVVHF.

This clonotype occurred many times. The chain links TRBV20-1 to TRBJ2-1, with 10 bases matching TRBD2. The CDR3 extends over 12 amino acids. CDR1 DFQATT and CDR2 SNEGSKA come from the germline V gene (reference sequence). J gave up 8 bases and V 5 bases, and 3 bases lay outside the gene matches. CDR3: CSALAGEDEQFF. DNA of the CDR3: TGCAGTGCTCTAGCGGGAGAGGATGAGCAGTTCTTC.

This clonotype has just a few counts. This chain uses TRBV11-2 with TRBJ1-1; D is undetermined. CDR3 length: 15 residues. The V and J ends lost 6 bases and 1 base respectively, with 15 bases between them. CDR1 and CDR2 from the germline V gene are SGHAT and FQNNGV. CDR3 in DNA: TGTGCCAGCAGTTTTACCGACATGACGAACACTGAAGCTTTCTTT. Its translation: CASSFTDMTNTEAFF.

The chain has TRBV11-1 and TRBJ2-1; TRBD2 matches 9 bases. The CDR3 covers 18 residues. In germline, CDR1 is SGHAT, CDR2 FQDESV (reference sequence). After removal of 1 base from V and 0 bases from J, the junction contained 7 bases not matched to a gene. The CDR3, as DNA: TGTGCCAGCAGCTTAGACCTCCTAGCGGGAAGCTCCTACAATGAGCAGTTCTTC. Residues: CASSLDLLAGSSYNEQFF.

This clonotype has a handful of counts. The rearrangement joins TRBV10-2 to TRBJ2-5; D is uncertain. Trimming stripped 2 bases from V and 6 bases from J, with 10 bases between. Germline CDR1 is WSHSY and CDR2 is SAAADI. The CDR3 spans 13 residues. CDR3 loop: CASSELSVQTQYF. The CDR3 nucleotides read TGCGCCAGCAGTGAGCTTTCCGTGCAGACCCAGTACTTC.

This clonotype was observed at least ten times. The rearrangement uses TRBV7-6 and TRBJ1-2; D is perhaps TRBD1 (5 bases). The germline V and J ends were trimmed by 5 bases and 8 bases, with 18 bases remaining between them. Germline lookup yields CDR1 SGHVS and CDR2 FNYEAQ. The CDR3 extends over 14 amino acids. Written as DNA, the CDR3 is TGTGCCAGCAGCCTCGACGGCGGGAGGGACGGCTACACCTTC. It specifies CASSLDGGRDGYTF.

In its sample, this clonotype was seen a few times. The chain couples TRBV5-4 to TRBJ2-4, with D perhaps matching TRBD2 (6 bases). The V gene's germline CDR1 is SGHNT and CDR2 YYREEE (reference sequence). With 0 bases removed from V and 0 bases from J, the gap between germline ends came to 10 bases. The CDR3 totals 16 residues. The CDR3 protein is CASSLGQGLAKNIQYF. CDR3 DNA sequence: TGTGCCAGCAGCTTGGGGCAGGGACTAGCCAAAAACATTCAGTACTTC.

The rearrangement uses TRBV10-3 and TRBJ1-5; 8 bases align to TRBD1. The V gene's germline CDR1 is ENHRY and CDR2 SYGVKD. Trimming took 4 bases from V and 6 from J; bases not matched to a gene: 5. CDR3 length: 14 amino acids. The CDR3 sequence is CAISVDRDAQPQHF. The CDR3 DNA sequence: TGTGCCATCAGTGTGGACAGGGACGCTCAGCCCCAGCATTTT.

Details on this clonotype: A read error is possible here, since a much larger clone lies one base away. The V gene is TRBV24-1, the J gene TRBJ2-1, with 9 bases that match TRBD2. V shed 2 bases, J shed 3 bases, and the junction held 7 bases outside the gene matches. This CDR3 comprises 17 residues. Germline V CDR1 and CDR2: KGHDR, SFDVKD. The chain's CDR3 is CATSDSGTSWNYNEQFF. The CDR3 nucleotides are TGTGCCACCAGTGATTCCGGGACTAGCTGGAACTACAATGAGCAGTTCTTC.

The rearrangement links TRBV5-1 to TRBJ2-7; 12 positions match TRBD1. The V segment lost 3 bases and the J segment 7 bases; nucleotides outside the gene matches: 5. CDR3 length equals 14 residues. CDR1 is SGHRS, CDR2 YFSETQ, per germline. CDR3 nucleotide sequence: TGCGCCAGCAGCTCGAGGGACAGGGGGCGTGAGCAGTACTTC. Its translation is CASSSRDRGREQYF.

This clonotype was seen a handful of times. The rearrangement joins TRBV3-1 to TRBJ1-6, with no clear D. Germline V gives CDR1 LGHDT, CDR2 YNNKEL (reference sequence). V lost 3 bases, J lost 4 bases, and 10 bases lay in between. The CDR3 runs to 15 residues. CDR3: CASSQQSGYNSPLHF. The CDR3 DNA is TGTGCCAGCAGCCAGCAATCGGGATATAATTCACCCCTCCACTTT.

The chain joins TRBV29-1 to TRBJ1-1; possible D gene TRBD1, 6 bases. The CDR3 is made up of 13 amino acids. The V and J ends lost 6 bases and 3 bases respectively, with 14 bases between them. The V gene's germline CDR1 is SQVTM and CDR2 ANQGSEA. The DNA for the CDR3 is TGCAGCGTCCTCCTACAGGGCTACACTGAAGCTTTCTTT. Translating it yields CSVLLQGYTEAFF.

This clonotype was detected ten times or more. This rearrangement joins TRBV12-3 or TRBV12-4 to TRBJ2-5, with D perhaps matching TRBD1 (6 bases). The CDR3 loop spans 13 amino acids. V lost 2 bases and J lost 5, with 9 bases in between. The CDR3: CASSLNRVETQYF. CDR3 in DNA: TGTGCCAGCAGTTTAAACAGGGTTGAGACCCAGTACTTC.

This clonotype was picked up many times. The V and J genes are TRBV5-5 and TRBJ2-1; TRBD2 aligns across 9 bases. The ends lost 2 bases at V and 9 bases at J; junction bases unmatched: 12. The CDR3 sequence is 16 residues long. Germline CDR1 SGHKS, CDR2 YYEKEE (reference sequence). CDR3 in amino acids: CASSFIAGESSSEQFF. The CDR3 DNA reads TGTGCCAGCAGCTTTATAGCGGGAGAATCTTCGAGTGAGCAGTTCTTC.

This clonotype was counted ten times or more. The CDR3 sequence: CATRLTGASSYNEQFF. As DNA, the CDR3 is TGTGCCACCAGACTTACAGGGGCGAGCTCCTACAATGAGCAGTTCTTC. This sequence joins TRBV15 and TRBJ2-1; TRBD1 aligns across 7 bases. This CDR3 has 16 residues. From germline, CDR1 is LNHNV and CDR2 YYDKDF (reference sequence). The trim removed 6 bases at V and 0 bases at J, leaving 8 bases unmatched. Drawing the rest from reference TRBV15 and TRBJ2-1, the complete variable domain is DAMVIQNPRYQVTQFGKPVTLSCSQTLNHNVMYWYQQKSSQAPKLLFHYYDKDFNNEADTPDNFQSRRPNTSFCFLDIRSPGLGDTAMYLCATRLTGASSYNEQFFGPGTRLTVL.

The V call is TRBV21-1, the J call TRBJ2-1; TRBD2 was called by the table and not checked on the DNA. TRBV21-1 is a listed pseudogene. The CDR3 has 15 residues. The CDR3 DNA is TGTGCCAGCAGCCGCCGGGACCCGCGGAAGAATGAGCAGTTCTTC. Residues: CASSRRDPRKNEQFF.

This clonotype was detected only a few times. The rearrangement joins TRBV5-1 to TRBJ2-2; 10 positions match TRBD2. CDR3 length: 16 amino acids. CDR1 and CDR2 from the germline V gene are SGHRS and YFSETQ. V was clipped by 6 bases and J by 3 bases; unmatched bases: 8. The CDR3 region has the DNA TGCGCCAGCAATCCACTAGCGGGGATATACACCGGGGAGCTGTTTTTT. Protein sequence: CASNPLAGIYTGELFF.

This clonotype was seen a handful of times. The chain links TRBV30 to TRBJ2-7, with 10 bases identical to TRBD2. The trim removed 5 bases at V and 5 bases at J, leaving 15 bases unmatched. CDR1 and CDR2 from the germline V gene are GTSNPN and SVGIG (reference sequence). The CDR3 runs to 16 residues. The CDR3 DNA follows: TGTGCCTGGGTGGGCCGCGCGGGACTAGCGACACACGAGCAGTACTTC. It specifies CAWVGRAGLATHEQYF.

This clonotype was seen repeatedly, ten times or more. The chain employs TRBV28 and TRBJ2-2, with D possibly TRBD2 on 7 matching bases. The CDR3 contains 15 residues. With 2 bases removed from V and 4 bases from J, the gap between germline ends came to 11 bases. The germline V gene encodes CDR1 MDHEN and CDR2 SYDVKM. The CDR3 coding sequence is TGTGCCAGCAGTTTAGGGGGGGCTGGCACCGGGGAGCTGTTTTTT. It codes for CASSLGGAGTGELFF.